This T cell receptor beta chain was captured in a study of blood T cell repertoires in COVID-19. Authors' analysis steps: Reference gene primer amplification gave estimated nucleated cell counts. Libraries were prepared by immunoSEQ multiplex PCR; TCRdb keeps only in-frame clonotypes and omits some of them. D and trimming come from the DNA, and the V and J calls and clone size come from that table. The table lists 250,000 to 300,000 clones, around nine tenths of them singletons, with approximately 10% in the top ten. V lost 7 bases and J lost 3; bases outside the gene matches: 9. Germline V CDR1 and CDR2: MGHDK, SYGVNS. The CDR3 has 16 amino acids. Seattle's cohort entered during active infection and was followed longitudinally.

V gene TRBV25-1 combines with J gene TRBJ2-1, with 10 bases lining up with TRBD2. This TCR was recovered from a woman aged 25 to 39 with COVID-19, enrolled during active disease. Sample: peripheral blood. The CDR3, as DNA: TGTGCCAGCAATGGTGAGCGGGAGGGACTCTACAATGAGCAGTTCTTC. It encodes CASNGEREGLYNEQFF.